This record looks at one TCR beta chain sequence and its context. The germline V gene encodes CDR1 LGHDT and CDR2 YNNKEL (reference sequence). The V gene end was trimmed by 5 bases and the J gene end by 5 bases; junction bases not matched to a gene: 14. There are 18 residues in the CDR3. Assay: immunoSEQ multiplex PCR; the TCRdb copy retains only in-frame clones and omits some. In the table there are 250,000 or so clones, roughly 85% of which are singletons. The data stem from a study of Ad26.COV2.S vaccination and SARS-CoV-2 variants. At the level of the study: Vaccine-arm donor from the placebo-controlled COV1001 Ad26.COV2.S trial.

The treatment: roughly 18 received Ad26.COV2.S at low or high dose, single or two shots; 5 received placebo; per-sample allocation not given. Day 63 following the first vaccine or placebo injection was when the samples were taken. Within Boston, the person who donated was an adult of 18-55 years. The V call is TRBV3-1 (or the pseudogene TRBV3-2), the J call TRBJ2-5; TRBD2 aligns across 13 bases. The source was peripheral blood, collected in a trial of Ad26.COV2.S vaccine versus placebo. The receptor was derived from a person between 18 and 65 years old who received the Ad26.COV2.S COVID-19 vaccine or a placebo. The CDR3 nucleotides are TGTGCCAGCAGCTCTCCGGGACTAGCGGGGTTCCTTCTGGAGACCCAGTACTTC. Amino acids: CASSSPGLAGFLLETQYF.